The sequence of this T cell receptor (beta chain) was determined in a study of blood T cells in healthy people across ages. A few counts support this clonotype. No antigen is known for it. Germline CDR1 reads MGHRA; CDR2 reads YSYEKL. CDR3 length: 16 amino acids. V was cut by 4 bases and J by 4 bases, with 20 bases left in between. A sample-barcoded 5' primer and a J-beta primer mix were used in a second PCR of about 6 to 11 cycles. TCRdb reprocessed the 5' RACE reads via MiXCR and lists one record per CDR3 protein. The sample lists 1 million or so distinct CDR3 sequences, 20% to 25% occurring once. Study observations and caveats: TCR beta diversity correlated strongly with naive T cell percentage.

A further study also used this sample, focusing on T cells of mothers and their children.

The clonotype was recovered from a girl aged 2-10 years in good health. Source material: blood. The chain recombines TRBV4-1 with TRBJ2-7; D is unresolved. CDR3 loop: CASSPILVLGHYEQYF. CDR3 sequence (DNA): TGCGCCAGCAGCCCCATCCTGGTATTGGGCCATTACGAGCAGTACTTC.